Below, one T cell receptor beta chain is given with its context. Its target is unknown. The sample belongs to a study of T cell responses to AZD1222 COVID-19 vaccine. Study outcomes and limitations: Females made up more of the donors, who were largely white British, and clonal diversity may have come out too low.

Some clones are missing from TCRdb's copy, which holds only in-frame ones; the method was immunoSEQ multiplex PCR. Among around 120,000 clones listed, 88% were seen once. Germline V gives CDR1 MNHEY, CDR2 SMNVEV (reference sequence). The CDR3 has 15 amino acids. V lost 7 bases and J lost 2, with 18 bases in between. The input for sequencing was peripheral blood, taken on day 0 of MenACWY control vaccination. This sequence joins TRBV27 and TRBJ2-7; D perhaps matches TRBD2 (7 bases). The receptor's source is an adult in good health. The CDR3 region is CASIFYGGPPYEQYF. In nucleotides, the CDR3 is TGTGCCAGCATCTTTTACGGGGGGCCGCCCTACGAGCAGTACTTC.